A selection of T cell receptor beta chains follows, all from one sample in a study of beta chain features in type 1 diabetes. Here immunoSEQ multiplex PCR was the method, and the copy in TCRdb shows in-frame clones only, minus some. The data show roughly 300,000 clones, with 14% seen just once and around 7% held by the top ten. Sequencing was done on a sample of central memory CD4+ T cells from blood. The receptors were gathered from a man in his thirties or forties in good health. CDR3s include the opening cysteine and the closing phenylalanine or tryptophan. Each record gives: clone size, J gene, D gene, V gene, CDR3 DNA, CDR3 protein. D genes are given only for firm matches. Clone sizes are given selectively: once, few, many, or a class where the clone is expanded.

few TRBJ1-2 NA TRBV7-9 TGTGCCAGCAGCTCCCTCGGGAGGGAACTCTCTAACTATGGCTACACCTTC CASSSLGRELSNYGYTF
NA TRBJ2-2 TRBD1 TRBV5-4 TGTGCCAGCAGCCCAGGGGGCTCTGCCGGGGAGCTGTTTTTT CASSPGGSAGELFF
few TRBJ1-2 NA TRBV25-1 TGTGCCAGCAGTCGGACAGTTAACTATGGCTACACCTTC CASSRTVNYGYTF
few TRBJ2-5 NA TRBV7-2 TGTGCCAGCAGCTTATGGGAGACCCAGTACTTC CASSLWETQYF
NA TRBJ1-2 NA TRBV19 TGTGCCAGTAGTGGACAGCTGAGCTATGGCTACACCTTC CASSGQLSYGYTF
NA TRBJ2-3 TRBD2 TRBV7-2 TGTGCCAGCAGCTCCTATAGCGGGGGGGAGAGCAATACGCAGTATTTT CASSSYSGGESNTQYF
NA TRBJ2-7 NA TRBV7-2 TGTGCCAGCAGCCAGGACCCAGCCGCCTACGAGCAGTACTTC CASSQDPAAYEQYF
few TRBJ2-1 NA TRBV13 TGTGCCAGCACGGCGTCGACCTACAATGAGCAGTTCTTC CASTASTYNEQFF
few TRBJ2-3 NA TRBV11-2 TGTGCCAGCAGCTTAGCTCGTAGCACAGATACGCAGTATTTT CASSLARSTDTQYF
NA TRBJ1-1 NA TRBV6-6 TGTGCCAGCAGGCGGACAGCGAACACTGAAGCTTTCTTT CASRRTANTEAFF
NA TRBJ1-2 NA TRBV27 TGTGCCAGCAGTCCAATGCCCGGGGGGGGAACGGTCGGCTACACCTTC CASSPMPGGGTVGYTF
NA TRBJ2-5 TRBD2 TRBV19 TGTGCCAGTAGTATAAGTCGGGTAGCGGGAGTCCAAGAGACCCAGTACTTC CASSISRVAGVQETQYF
many TRBJ1-2 TRBD1 TRBV9 TGTGCCAGCAGCGTAGGGGGACAGACCAACTATGGCTACACCTTC CASSVGGQTNYGYTF
NA TRBJ1-3 NA TRBV18 TGTGCCAGCTCACCAGACAACTCTGGAAACACCATATATTTT CASSPDNSGNTIYF
few TRBJ1-2 NA TRBV6-1 TGTGCCAGCAGTGAGGCGGCCGGCTACACCTTC CASSEAAGYTF
NA TRBJ2-3 TRBD2 TRBV7-7 TGTGCCAGCAGCTTAGGCGGGGGGGGTACGGATACGCAGTATTTT CASSLGGGGTDTQYF
few TRBJ2-1 TRBD1 TRBV18 TGTGCCAGCTCACCACGGTCCGCACAGGGGGCCCAAAATGAGCAGTTCTTC CASSPRSAQGAQNEQFF
many TRBJ1-6 TRBD1 TRBV12-5 TGTGCTAGTGGCCAGAGCCGGGACAGGGGATTCTCATATAATTCACCCCTCCACTTT CASGQSRDRGFSYNSPLHF
many TRBJ2-1 TRBD1 TRBV5-1 TGCGCCAGCAGCCGGAAGGGACAGGGCTTGGGAGAGCAGTTCTTC CASSRKGQGLGEQFF
NA TRBJ2-3 TRBD2 TRBV14 TGTGCCAGCAGCCAGCAAACTAGCGGGGGGGCAGATACGCAGTATTTT CASSQQTSGGADTQYF
NA TRBJ2-5 TRBD2 TRBV19 TGTGCCAGTAGTAAGCGGGATATGGGAGAGACCCAGTACTTC CASSKRDMGETQYF
NA TRBJ2-7 TRBD1 TRBV5-5 TGTGCCAGCAGCGGATACAGGGGATCAGCGGAACAGTACTTC CASSGYRGSAEQYF
many TRBJ1-1 NA TRBV14 TGTGCCAGCAGCCAAGCAGGCCGTAACACTGAAGCTTTCTTT CASSQAGRNTEAFF
few TRBJ2-2 NA TRBV4-1 TGCGCCAGCAGCCAAGGAATATTGGGGCGGGGGAACACCGGGGAGCTGTTTTTT CASSQGILGRGNTGELFF
many TRBJ2-5 NA TRBV7-2 TGTGCCAGCAGCTTAGGTCTTCGGGGGAGGCTGGAGACCCAGTACTTC CASSLGLRGRLETQYF
many TRBJ2-7 NA TRBV19 TGTGCCAGTAGCCTCGGGGGACTCCAAACCTACGAGCAGTACTTC CASSLGGLQTYEQYF